What follows are 2 T cell receptor beta chains derived from one specimen sequenced in a study of blood T cells in healthy people across ages. Next came a second PCR, run for about 6 to 12 cycles, which used a sample-barcoded 5' primer along with a J-beta primer mix. TCRdb re-analysed the 5' RACE reads in MiXCR, keeping a single row per CDR3 protein. The data contain around 280,000 distinct CDR3 sequences, around 30% of them seen just once; the ten biggest clones take up roughly 28%. Source material: blood. The receptors derive from a woman between 65 and 79 years old in good health.

The V gene is TRBV27, the J gene TRBJ2-5; 7 nucleotides match TRBD1. The germline CDR1 and CDR2 sequences are MNHEY and SMNVEV (reference sequence). The V gene end was trimmed by 2 bases and the J gene end by 5 bases; junction bases not matched to a gene: 8. The CDR3 is 15 amino acids. CDR3 sequence (DNA): TGTGCCAGCAGTTTACGAGGGGGCTCGTGGGAGACCCAGTACTTC. Translation: CASSLRGGSWETQYF.

V gene TRBV5-1 combines with J gene TRBJ2-5, with 11 bases lining up with TRBD2. The J call may be in error: the DNA end matches TRBJ2-7 better. The CDR3 extends over 14 amino acids. From germline, CDR1 is SGHRS and CDR2 YFSETQ. The CDR3 DNA sequence: TGCGCCAGCGCCGCCGGGACTAGCGGCCACGAGCAGTACTTC. As protein: CASAAGTSGHEQYF.